This is a list of T cell receptor beta chains from one sample in a study of T-cell reconstitution after alpha-beta-depleted transplantation in children. TCRdb recomputed calls from the PCR reads with MiXCR, one row per CDR3 protein. Of fewer than 350,000 distinct CDR3 sequences listed, roughly a tenth were seen once; the top ten hold about 8%. Sequenced material: PBMCs, taken before TCRalphabeta/CD19-depleted stem cell transplant. Source of these receptors: a boy under two years old with acute myeloid leukemia, due to receive a stem cell transplant. CDR3s include the opening cysteine and the closing phenylalanine or tryptophan. A D gene is named only where the DNA matches it firmly. The listing skips clone size in some rows; elsewhere it reads once, few, many or a size class.

>TRBD2|TRBJ2-3|few|TRBV29-1
TGCAGCGTTGAAATGACTAGCGGCACAGATACGCAGTATTTT
CSVEMTSGTDTQYF
>-|TRBJ1-1|many|TRBV20-1
TGCAGTGCTAGAGATAACAGGGTGAACACTGAAGCTTTCTTT
CSARDNRVNTEAFF
>-|TRBJ2-5|many|TRBV12-3/TRBV12-4
TGTGCCAGCAGTCCTCGAATTTGCCGGGACACCCAAGAGACCCAGTACTTC
CASSPRICRDTQETQYF
>-|TRBJ2-6|many|TRBV7-9
TGTGCCAGCAGCCCAGTCCCCACTGGGGCCAACGTCCTGACTTTC
CASSPVPTGANVLTF
>-|TRBJ2-5|many|TRBV7-9
TGTGCCAGCAGCCATGAGAGGGGTCGGGAGACCCAGTACTTC
CASSHERGRETQYF
>-|TRBJ2-3|few|TRBV7-2
TGTGCCAGCAGCTTTATATCGGTGGGTGGCACAGATACGCAGTATTTT
CASSFISVGGTDTQYF
>-|TRBJ2-7|many|TRBV5-1
TGCGCCAGCAGCTCGACAGCTAGCTCCTACGAGCAGTACTTC
CASSSTASSYEQYF
>TRBD2|TRBJ2-1|few|TRBV4-3
TGCGCCAGCCGACTAGCGGGAGGAGATGAGCAGTTCTTC
CASRLAGGDEQFF
>-|TRBJ2-3|-|TRBV28
TGTGCCAGCAGTCCAGAGACTAGCACAGATACGCAGTATTTT
CASSPETSTDTQYF
>-|TRBJ1-5|many|TRBV7-2
TGTGCCAGCAGCTTCGGGTTCAATCAGCCCCAGCATTTT
CASSFGFNQPQHF
>-|TRBJ1-1|many|TRBV28
TGTGCCAGCAGCGTACCCCCGACGATGGTAGCTTTCTTT
CASSVPPTMVAFF
>-|TRBJ2-7|-|TRBV20-1
TGCAGTGCCCCTCGGCTAGAACTCTACGAGCAGTACTTC
CSAPRLELYEQYF
>TRBD1|TRBJ2-7|many|TRBV7-2
TGTGCCAGCAGCCAAAGGACAGGCCCGAGCTCCTACGAGCAGTACTTC
CASSQRTGPSSYEQYF
>-|TRBJ2-2|many|TRBV3-1
TGTGCCAGCAGCCAAGACAGGACGCTCACCGGGGAGCTGTTTTTT
CASSQDRTLTGELFF
>TRBD1|TRBJ2-7|-|TRBV3-1
TGTGCCAGCAGCCAAGACCAGACCTGGACAGGGGGCATCCACGAGCAGTACTTC
CASSQDQTWTGGIHEQYF
>TRBD2|TRBJ2-1|-|TRBV6-1
TGTGCCAGCAGTGTCATGCGGGGGGACTACAATGAGCAGTTCTTC
CASSVMRGDYNEQFF
>-|TRBJ2-5|many|TRBV12-3/TRBV12-4
TGTGCCAGCAGTTTATGGGGGGCTAGCCAAGAGACCCAGTACTTC
CASSLWGASQETQYF
>TRBD2|TRBJ2-3|-|TRBV7-3
TGTGCCAGCAGCGTAGCGGGAGGGCCTTCTAGCACAGATACGCAGTATTTT
CASSVAGGPSSTDTQYF
>-|TRBJ2-5|-|TRBV7-2
TGTGCCAGCAGTTTCCCCGGATTGGGGACCCAGTACTTC
CASSFPGLGTQYF
>TRBD2|TRBJ2-1|-|TRBV12-3/TRBV12-4
TGTGCCAGCAGTTTGCCAGCGGGGGGGCCCAATGAGCAGTTCTTC
CASSLPAGGPNEQFF
>TRBD1|TRBJ1-4|many|TRBV7-9
TGTGCCAGCAGCTTGGACAGGATCCTGTTTTTT
CASSLDRILFF
>TRBD2|TRBJ2-1|-|TRBV7-9
TGTGCCAGCAGCTTCCATGAAGCGGGGGACAATGAGCAGTTCTTC
CASSFHEAGDNEQFF